What follows are 30 T cell receptor beta chains derived from one specimen sequenced in a study of blood T cell repertoires in COVID-19. TCRdb keeps only in-frame clones here, not all; method: immunoSEQ multiplex PCR. The table records about 50,000 clones, over 90% of them present only once. What was sequenced was peripheral blood. These receptors came from a woman of 80 years or more with acute or convalescent COVID-19.

Remarks on this clone: The sample contains more than one DNA sequence encoding this CDR3. The chain joins TRBV9 to TRBJ1-1, with D possibly matching TRBD1 (6 bases). Per the germline V gene, CDR1 is SGDLS and CDR2 is YYNGEE. The germline V and J ends were trimmed by 4 bases and 1 base, with 8 bases remaining between them. The CDR3 consists of 13 residues. The CDR3 DNA sequence: TGTGCCAGCAGCCAGGGGCCGAACACTGAAGCTTTCTTT. Its protein is CASSQGPNTEAFF.

The chain links TRBV3-1 (or the pseudogene TRBV3-2) to TRBJ2-4, with D perhaps TRBD2 (6 bases). Germline V gene data show CDR1 as LGHDT and CDR2 as YNNKEL (reference sequence). The CDR3 spans 16 residues. The V end lost 1 base, the J end lost 7 bases, and 17 bases lay between the germline ends. The CDR3 loop is CASSQAAAGYLNIQYF. CDR3 nucleotides: TGTGCCAGCAGCCAAGCGGCCGCGGGGTATTTGAACATTCAGTACTTC.

V gene TRBV7-8 combines with J gene TRBJ1-1; tentatively, D is TRBD1 (6 bases). Germline CDR1 reads SGHVS; CDR2 reads FQNEAQ. This CDR3 is 14 amino acids long. V gave up 6 bases and J gave up 0 bases, with 11 bases separating them. This chain's CDR3 is CASSHGQMNTEAFF. The CDR3 bases are TGTGCCAGCAGTCATGGACAGATGAACACTGAAGCTTTCTTT.

The chain combines TRBV30 with TRBJ1-1; possible D gene TRBD1, 5 bases. Germline CDR1 and CDR2: GTSNPN and SVGIG (reference sequence). Trimming stripped 3 bases from V and 4 bases from J, with 12 bases between. There are 13 residues in the CDR3. In nucleotides, the CDR3 is TGTGCCTGGAGGGGGGGTGGCACCACTGAAGCTTTCTTT. It translates to CAWRGGGTTEAFF.

The chain combines TRBV5-4 with TRBJ2-1; TRBD2 might be the D (6 bases). This CDR3 spans 16 amino acids. Trimming cost V 3 bases and J 8 bases, with 21 bases left between them. Germline CDR1 SGHNT, CDR2 YYREEE (reference sequence). The CDR3 coding sequence is TGTGCCAGCAGCTCCCCGAGGAGGGCCAATGGAGATGAGCAGTTCTTC. Encoded protein: CASSSPRRANGDEQFF.

The gene calls are TRBV7-2 and TRBJ2-2; possibly TRBD2 for D (5 bases). The CDR3 totals 14 residues. Germline V gene sequence: CDR1 SGHTA, CDR2 FQGNSA. V lost 6 bases and J lost 7, with 15 bases in between. CDR3 DNA: TGTGCCAGCAGAAAGGCGGGTTCTGGCGGGGAGCTGTTTTTT. Protein sequence: CASRKAGSGGELFF.

This clone was recorded once. The chain recombines TRBV27 with TRBJ1-3, with D unclear. V was clipped by 6 bases and J by 0 bases, with 6 bases between them. The length of the CDR3 is 13 residues. Germline CDR1 and CDR2: MNHEY and SMNVEV (reference sequence). The CDR3 coding sequence is TGTGCCAGCAGGCTTAGCTCTGGAAACACCATATATTTT. This codes for CASRLSSGNTIYF.

The V call is TRBV10-1, the J call TRBJ2-7, with D unresolved. Germline V lookup: CDR1 WNHNN, CDR2 SYGVQD (reference sequence). With 9 bases removed from V and 0 bases from J, the gap between germline ends came to 12 bases. This CDR3 contains 13 residues. The CDR3 spells CASLMKSSYEQYF. Here the CDR3 DNA reads TGCGCCAGTCTCATGAAGAGCTCCTACGAGCAGTACTTC.

This clone came up once. The V gene is TRBV9, the J gene TRBJ2-3; TRBD2 matches at 7 bases. CDR1 SGDLS and CDR2 YYNGEE come from the germline V gene. The length of the CDR3 is 15 residues. J lost 2 bases, V lost 5 bases, and 8 bases had no gene match. Here the CDR3 DNA reads TGTGCCAGCAGTGTGCGGGAGAGACACACAGATACGCAGTATTTT. Translated: CASSVRERHTDTQYF. The full variable domain, rest sourced from reference TRBV9 and TRBJ2-3, is DSGVTQTPKHLITATGQRVTLRCSPRSGDLSVYWYQQSLDQGLQFLIQYYNGEERAKGNILERFSAQQFPDLHSELNLSSLELGDSALYFCASSVRERHTDTQYFGPGTRLTVL.

The chain recombines TRBV29-1 with TRBJ1-5; 8 bases are a match to TRBD1. The CDR3 loop spans 13 amino acids. Unmatched junction bases numbered 8, after V lost 4 bases and J lost 9 bases. Germline V gives CDR1 SQVTM, CDR2 ANQGSEA. CDR3 sequence (DNA): TGCAGCGTTGTTCAGGGGGCGAATGCGCCCCAGCATTTT. Residues: CSVVQGANAPQHF. The whole variable domain, remainder taken from reference TRBV29-1 and TRBJ1-5, is SAVISQKPSRDICQRGTSLTIQCQVDSQVTMMFWYRQQPGQSLTLIATANQGSEATYESGFVIDKFPISRPNLTFSTLTVSNMSPEDSSIYLCSVVQGANAPQHFGDGTRLSIL.

The chain has TRBV5-1 and TRBJ1-1; D is unclear. Germline CDR1 SGHRS, CDR2 YFSETQ. This CDR3 has 14 amino acids. V was pared by 3 bases and J by 5 bases, with 14 bases between. The CDR3 DNA reads as TGCGCCAGCAGCTCCGTTCGGGGTCGGACTGAAGCTTTCTTT. Protein: CASSSVRGRTEAFF.

A note on this clone: Germline and junction disagree at one end, which may indicate a read error. CDR3 coding DNA: TGCGCCAGCAGTCAAGAGGAAGCGTATGCGGGGTATGGCTACACCTTC. This gives the protein CASSQEEAYAGYGYTF. The rearrangement links TRBV4-1 to TRBJ1-2; D unresolved. The CDR3 runs to 16 residues. CDR1 is MGHRA and CDR2 is YSYEKL in the germline V gene.

This chain uses TRBV6-5 with TRBJ1-1; possible D gene TRBD1, 5 bases. This CDR3 is 15 amino acids long. The germline V gene encodes CDR1 MNHEY and CDR2 SVGAGI. Trimming took 2 bases from V and 0 from J, leaving 10 bases between them. CDR3 residues: CASSYRGRVNTEAFF. The CDR3, as DNA: TGTGCCAGCAGTTACCGCGGCAGGGTGAACACTGAAGCTTTCTTT.

This clone was seen once. The V call is TRBV30, the J call TRBJ2-3, with TRBD2 matching over 12 bases. V lost 3 bases to trimming and J lost 7 bases; unmatched junction nucleotides: 11. There are 16 residues in the CDR3. The germline V gene has CDR1 GTSNPN and CDR2 SVGIG (reference sequence). The CDR3 spells CAWRKTTSGRMYTQYF. CDR3 DNA: TGTGCCTGGAGAAAAACGACTAGCGGGAGAATGTATACGCAGTATTTT.

This clone was found once. The chain couples TRBV7-2 to TRBJ1-6; no firm D call. Trimming shortened V by 5 bases and J by 4 bases, and 9 bases separated the two germline ends. Germline V gene lookup returns CDR1 SGHTA and CDR2 FQGNSA. The CDR3 contains 14 residues. The CDR3 coding sequence is TGTGCCAGCAGCGCAGATATGTATAATTCACCCCTCCACTTT. Amino acid sequence: CASSADMYNSPLHF.

This clone turned up a few times. The chain carries TRBV5-6 and TRBJ1-5, with 7 bases fitting TRBD1. CDR3 length equals 14 residues. J lost 5 bases, V lost 4 bases, and 6 bases had no gene match. Germline V lookup: CDR1 SGHDT, CDR2 YYEEEE. The CDR3 reads CASSRTGTYQPQHF. CDR3 nucleotides: TGTGCCAGCAGCCGGACAGGCACCTATCAGCCCCAGCATTTT.

The chain links TRBV4-1 to TRBJ2-7, with a weak D call TRBD2 (5 bases). Trimming took 1 base from V and 4 from J, leaving 26 bases between them. This CDR3 is built from 19 residues. CDR1 MGHRA and CDR2 YSYEKL come from the germline V gene. The CDR3 DNA follows: TGCGCCAGCAGCCAAGGTTGGGTGGTGGACTCCGAACAACGGTACGAGCAGTACTTC. Its translation is CASSQGWVVDSEQRYEQYF.

The chain carries TRBV29-1 and TRBJ2-1; 12 bases match TRBD2. V shed 7 bases, J shed 7 bases, and the junction held 11 bases outside the gene matches. Germline CDR1 reads SQVTM; CDR2 reads ANQGSEA. The CDR3 sequence is 15 residues long. CDR3 bases: TGCAGCGATATTGAGACTAGCGGGGGTCGGAATGAGCAGTTCTTC. Translation gives CSDIETSGGRNEQFF.

The CDR3 sequence: CVRSDSPGSCSYEQYF. The CDR3 DNA sequence: TGTGTCAGAAGTGATAGTCCCGGGAGTTGCTCCTACGAGCAGTACTTC. This chain uses TRBV7-5 with TRBJ2-7; the table gives TRBD2 as D, unverified against the DNA. TRBV7-5 is labeled a pseudogene. The CDR3 runs to 16 residues.

This clone was recorded only once. The chain couples TRBV12-3 or TRBV12-4 to TRBJ1-1; 7 bases are a match to TRBD1. J was trimmed by 4 bases and V by 7 bases; bases with no gene match: 6. This CDR3 contains 13 residues. The CDR3, as DNA: TGTGCCAGCACGAGGGGGCGCGGCACTGAAGCTTTCTTT. Amino acids: CASTRGRGTEAFF.

The V call is TRBV10-3, the J call TRBJ1-2; 8 positions match TRBD1. The V gene's germline CDR1 is ENHRY and CDR2 SYGVKD. This CDR3 spans 14 amino acids. Unmatched junction bases numbered 4, after V lost 4 bases and J lost 3 bases. For the CDR3, the DNA is TGTGCCATCAGTGCTTCAGGGGGCTACTATGGCTACACCTTC. It yields the protein CAISASGGYYGYTF.

This clone was seen once. This chain connects TRBV4-2 to TRBJ2-7, with TRBD1 identical over 12 bases. This CDR3 is 15 amino acids long. Germline V gives CDR1 LGHNA, CDR2 YNFKEQ. V gave up 6 bases and J gave up 7 bases; unmatched junction bases: 10. The CDR3 region has the DNA TGTGCCAGCAGTTCAACCGGGACAGGGGGCGGGGAGCAGTACTTC. Amino acid sequence: CASSSTGTGGGEQYF.

The chain is built from TRBV2 and TRBJ1-3; D not resolved. The CDR3 consists of 16 residues. CDR1 is SNHLY, CDR2 FYNNEI, per germline. Deletions cut 1 base from V and 5 bases from J, with 15 bases between. As DNA, the CDR3 is TGTGCCAGCAGTGAAGGAGCAAACGTTAATAGAAACACCATATATTTT. Its protein product is CASSEGANVNRNTIYF.

There are a few counts of this clone. The genes are TRBV12-3 or TRBV12-4 and TRBJ1-1; D is unclear. The CDR3 is 12 residues long. Trimming cost V 6 bases and J 4 bases, with 9 bases left between them. The DNA for the CDR3 is TGTGCCAGCAGCCTACCCCCCACTGAAGCTTTCTTT. It specifies CASSLPPTEAFF.

The chain couples TRBV20-1 to TRBJ2-7; D may be TRBD2 (5 bases). The ends were cut back, 6 bases at V and 6 bases at J, with 12 bases in the middle. The CDR3 covers 11 residues. Germline V gene lookup returns CDR1 DFQATT and CDR2 SNEGSKA (reference sequence). CDR3 residues: CSAEDSGEQYF. Written as DNA, the CDR3 is TGCAGTGCCGAGGACTCTGGCGAGCAGTACTTC.

This rearrangement joins TRBV6-5 to TRBJ1-2, with 9 bases fitting TRBD1. J gave up 4 bases and V 2 bases, and 5 bases lay outside the gene matches. This CDR3 has 15 amino acids. Germline CDR1 MNHEY, CDR2 SVGAGI. The chain's CDR3 is CASSYEGQGVYGYTF. CDR3 coding DNA: TGTGCCAGCAGTTACGAGGGACAGGGTGTCTATGGCTACACCTTC.

The V and J genes are TRBV3-1 (or the pseudogene TRBV3-2) and TRBJ1-1, with a tentative D call TRBD1 (6 bases). Looked up from germline, CDR1 is LGHDT and CDR2 is YNNKEL (reference sequence). The CDR3 sequence is 15 residues long. Trimming removed 3 bases from V and 3 bases from J, with 14 bases in between. CDR3 region: CASSHLGGPDTEAFF. The CDR3 bases are TGTGCCAGCAGCCACCTCGGGGGGCCGGACACTGAAGCTTTCTTT.

J is TRBJ2-1 and V is TRBV19; D is ambiguous. CDR1 is LNHDA and CDR2 is SQIVND in the germline V gene (reference sequence). The CDR3 totals 15 residues. V was shortened by 6 bases and J by 4 bases, with 16 bases between the two germline ends. CDR3 nucleotide sequence: TGTGCCAGTAGCGATCAGAATAAGTTTTACAATGAGCAGTTCTTC. It yields the protein CASSDQNKFYNEQFF.

The chain's CDR3 is CASQPRSNQPQHF. In DNA, the CDR3 is TGTGCCAGTCAACCTAGGAGCAATCAGCCCCAGCATTTT. The gene calls are TRBV19 and TRBJ1-5, with D unclear. The ends were cut back, 8 bases at V and 1 base at J, with 9 bases in the middle. The germline gives CDR1 LNHDA, CDR2 SQIVND (reference sequence). The CDR3 is made up of 13 amino acids.

V and J are TRBV30 and TRBJ2-1; perhaps TRBD2 as D (6 bases). CDR3 length: 14 amino acids. Trimming left V 4 bases short and J 0 bases short, with 10 bases between. Germline V gene data show CDR1 as GTSNPN and CDR2 as SVGIG (reference sequence). CDR3: CAWTGGSSYNEQFF. The CDR3, as DNA: TGTGCCTGGACCGGGGGTAGCTCCTACAATGAGCAGTTCTTC. Drawing the rest from reference TRBV30 and TRBJ2-1, the complete variable domain is SQTIHQWPATLVQPVGSPLSLECTVEGTSNPNLYWYRQAAGRGLQLLFYSVGIGQISSEVPQNLSASRPQDRQFILSSKKLLLSDSGFYLCAWTGGSSYNEQFFGPGTRLTVL.